This entry lists 16 T cell receptor beta chains sequenced from one sample in a study of cytotoxic CD8 clonotypes in ibrutinib-treated CLL. Assay: immunoSEQ multiplex PCR; the TCRdb copy retains only in-frame clones and omits some. The table has some 200,000 clones, roughly 73% seen once; the top ten hold roughly 11%. The source material was PBMCs, sampled after 12 months of ibrutinib treatment. These receptors were obtained from a human donor with chronic lymphocytic leukemia.

The V and J genes are TRBV2 and TRBJ2-1; 7 bases fit TRBD2. The CDR3 runs to 14 residues. With V trimmed by 4 bases and J by 7 bases, 7 bases remained unmatched. Germline lookup yields CDR1 SNHLY and CDR2 FYNNEI. The DNA of the CDR3 is TGTGCCAGCAGTGTGGAAGCGGGGAATAATGAGCAGTTCTTC. Translated, it gives CASSVEAGNNEQFF.

The chain joins TRBV5-4 to TRBJ2-7; the D call may be TRBD1 or TRBD2 (5 bases each). The length of the CDR3 is 15 residues. CDR1 and CDR2 (germline): SGHNT, YYREEE (reference sequence). Trimming cost V 4 bases and J 3 bases, with 17 bases left between them. DNA of the CDR3: TGTGCCAGCAGCCCGGGACGGGTCCCAATCTACGAGCAGTACTTC. It codes for CASSPGRVPIYEQYF.

This chain joins TRBV6-6 and TRBJ2-1, with D perhaps matching TRBD2 (5 bases). This CDR3 has 14 residues. Germline CDR1 and CDR2: MNHNY and SVGAGI (reference sequence). V shed 7 bases and J shed 5 bases, with 15 bases lying between them. CDR3 nucleotides: TGTGCCAGCACCCCAGGTGAGGGCCACAATGAGCAGTTCTTC. Translated: CASTPGEGHNEQFF.

The rearrangement uses TRBV2 and TRBJ2-7; TRBD2 aligns across 14 bases. V lost 4 bases, J lost 3 bases, and 14 bases stayed unmatched. The germline CDR1 and CDR2 sequences are SNHLY and FYNNEI. This CDR3 spans 19 amino acids. The CDR3 protein is CASSGVAGTSGRVIYEQYF. CDR3 nucleotides: TGTGCCAGCAGTGGAGTGGCCGGGACTAGCGGGAGAGTAATCTACGAGCAGTACTTC.

In this sample, this clone turned up a few times. The junction shows a germline mismatch at one end, possibly a read error. V is TRBV7-7 and J is TRBJ2-5; D remains ambiguous. The CDR3 sequence is 12 residues long. The germline gives CDR1 SSHAT, CDR2 FNYEAQ (reference sequence). As DNA, the CDR3 is TGTGCTAGCAGCTCCCAAGCAGAGGCCCAGTACTTC. It translates to CASSSQAEAQYF.

This clone was picked up a small number of times. V and J are TRBV7-9 and TRBJ2-2; TRBD1 might be the D (6 bases). V was pared by 2 bases and J by 6 bases, with 10 bases between. The CDR3 is made up of 14 amino acids. Germline V lookup: CDR1 SEHNR, CDR2 FQNEAQ (reference sequence). The chain's CDR3 is CASSLIGGPGELFF. The DNA of the CDR3 is TGTGCCAGCAGCTTAATAGGGGGTCCCGGGGAGCTGTTTTTT.

The rearrangement uses TRBV5-4 and TRBJ2-2; D may match TRBD1 or TRBD2 (5 bases each). V was clipped by 9 bases and J by 0 bases, with 15 bases between them. The germline V gene encodes CDR1 SGHNT and CDR2 YYREEE (reference sequence). The CDR3 extends over 15 amino acids. As DNA, the CDR3 is TGTGCCATGCTGATCCCGGGACCGAACACCGGGGAGCTGTTTTTT. Translation gives CAMLIPGPNTGELFF.

The rearrangement uses TRBV7-9 and TRBJ2-5; 14 bases align to TRBD2. After removal of 1 base from V and 3 bases from J, the junction contained 1 base not matched to a gene. Germline V gives CDR1 SEHNR, CDR2 FQNEAQ (reference sequence). The length of the CDR3 is 16 residues. The CDR3: CASSLEGLAGEETQYF. CDR3 nucleotides: TGTGCCAGCAGCTTAGAGGGACTAGCGGGGGAAGAGACCCAGTACTTC.

The sample holds one count of this clone. The chain links TRBV27 to TRBJ2-2; D uncertain. The CDR3 sequence is 16 residues long. CDR1 and CDR2 (germline): MNHEY, SMNVEV (reference sequence). V was trimmed by 6 bases and J by 1 base, leaving 15 bases between them. CDR3 nucleotides: TGTGCCAGCAGCAGGAACCCCTTTAGGAACACCGGGGAGCTGTTTTTT. As protein: CASSRNPFRNTGELFF.

The CDR3 protein is CAWSVANSYEQYF. The DNA for the CDR3 is TGTGCCTGGAGTGTAGCCAACTCCTACGAGCAGTACTTC. The chain combines TRBV30 with TRBJ2-7, with D hard to call. This CDR3 region has 13 residues. V lost 0 bases and J lost 0, with 6 bases in between. Germline assignment: CDR1 GTSNPN and CDR2 SVGIG (reference sequence).

In this sample, this clone turned up once. The rearrangement uses TRBV5-1 and TRBJ1-3; 7 nucleotides line up with TRBD1. The germline V gene encodes CDR1 SGHRS and CDR2 YFSETQ. V dropped 4 bases and J dropped 0; count of bases not matched to a gene: 7. This CDR3 has 16 amino acids. The CDR3 nucleotides read TGCGCCAGCAGCCCACGGACAGGACTCTCTGGAAACACCATATATTTT. As protein: CASSPRTGLSGNTIYF.

This clone appeared a single time. The chain employs TRBV4-1 and TRBJ2-4, with a tentative D call TRBD1 (6 bases). The CDR3 totals 17 residues. V lost 1 base to trimming and J lost 7 bases, with 20 bases between them. In germline, CDR1 is MGHRA, CDR2 YSYEKL. The CDR3 region has the DNA TGCGCCAGCAGCCAAGGGACAGCGTCGGTCGGAATCAACATTCAGTACTTC. Translation: CASSQGTASVGINIQYF.

The sample holds one count of this clone. V is TRBV2 and J is TRBJ1-5; 11 bases are a match to TRBD1. The CDR3 covers 15 residues. The germline V gene encodes CDR1 SNHLY and CDR2 FYNNEI. V gave up 6 bases and J gave up 6 bases; unmatched junction bases: 7. In DNA, the CDR3 is TGTGCCAGCAGACTAGGACAGGGGGCGCCTCAGCCCCAGCATTTT. Translating it yields CASRLGQGAPQPQHF.

This chain uses TRBV6-1 with TRBJ2-1; weak D call: TRBD2 (5 bases). The CDR3 is 13 amino acids. Germline CDR1 is MNHNS and CDR2 is SASEGT. V was shortened by 6 bases and J by 8 bases, with 14 bases between the two germline ends. The DNA of the CDR3 is TGTGCCAGCAGCTCCCGGGGAGTGGATGAGCAGTTCTTC. Translating gives CASSSRGVDEQFF.

This rearrangement joins TRBV5-1 to TRBJ2-7; 8 positions agree with TRBD2. The CDR3 has 12 residues. V was clipped by 5 bases and J by 6 bases; unmatched bases: 4. Germline CDR1 is SGHRS and CDR2 is YFSETQ. CDR3 region: CASSNSGAEQYF. The CDR3 DNA follows: TGCGCCAGCAGTAATAGCGGGGCCGAGCAGTACTTC.

The chain employs TRBV25-1 and TRBJ2-5, with a tentative D call TRBD2 (5 bases). Germline V gives CDR1 MGHDK, CDR2 SYGVNS. CDR3 length: 15 amino acids. V gave up 5 bases and J gave up 2 bases, with 15 bases separating them. As DNA, the CDR3 is TGTGCCAGCAGTTCTTCCGGACTCCCGCAAGAGACCCAGTACTTC. This translates into CASSSSGLPQETQYF. Looking up the rest from reference TRBV25-1 and TRBJ2-5 gives the full variable domain: EADIYQTPRYLVIGTGKKITLECSQTMGHDKMYWYQQDPGMELHLIHYSYGVNSTEKGDLSSESTVSRIRTEHFPLTLESARPSHTSQYLCASSSSGLPQETQYFGPGTRLLVL.